A single sample is the source of the 5 T cell receptor beta chains below, sequenced in a study of regulatory T cells in long-lasting Graves disease. As for time point: newly diagnosed GD, antithyroid drugs for less than 3 months. The TCR library was made from RNA that had been extracted from PBMCs in TRIzol. iRepertoire HTBI primers and Arm-PCR of CDR3 regions built TCR beta libraries. MiXCR, applied by TCRdb to the multiplex PCR reads, yields one record per CDR3 protein. The data hold under 700,000 distinct CDR3 sequences, with approximately 16% observed a single time. The sample was also linked to a second study, of T cells in Graves' hyperthyroidism and ophthalmopathy.

Source: peripheral blood mononuclear cells (PBMCs), taken at new diagnosis, from a patient treated with antithyroid drugs. Receptors were obtained from a middle-aged woman with Graves disease.

In its sample, this clonotype was seen many times. This rearrangement joins TRBV6-5 to TRBJ1-1; no firm D call. Germline loops: CDR1 MNHEY, CDR2 SVGAGI. Deletions cut 4 bases from V and 5 bases from J, with 11 bases between. The CDR3 consists of 13 residues. DNA for the CDR3: TGTGCCAGCAGTTTCGCCGGTAGGACTGAAGCTTTCTTT. Translated: CASSFAGRTEAFF.

This clonotype turned up a few times. The J gene is TRBJ1-5, the V gene TRBV25-1, with no clear D. CDR1 is MGHDK and CDR2 is SYGVNS in the germline V gene. This CDR3 has 11 amino acids. With 8 bases removed from V and 5 bases from J, the gap between germline ends came to 7 bases. CDR3 protein: CASSADQPQHF. As DNA, the CDR3 is TGTGCCAGCTCAGCGGATCAGCCCCAGCATTTT.

Ten or more counts support this clonotype. This sequence joins TRBV5-1 and TRBJ1-1, with D possibly TRBD1 on 5 matching bases. The CDR3 spans 13 residues. V lost 9 bases and J 4 bases, leaving 16 bases between the germline ends. Germline values: CDR1 SGHRS, CDR2 YFSETQ. The CDR3: CATAAERGTEAFF. The DNA of the CDR3 is TGCGCCACTGCCGCGGAAAGGGGCACTGAAGCTTTCTTT.

This clonotype has more than one count but fewer than ten. The rearrangement joins TRBV6-1 to TRBJ1-6, with 7 bases aligning to TRBD1. This CDR3 is built from 13 residues. Germline loops: CDR1 MNHNS, CDR2 SASEGT. Trimming removed 10 bases from V and 3 bases from J; junction bases left unmatched: 3. CDR3 sequence reads: CATQGGYNSPLHF. In DNA, the CDR3 is TGTGCCACCCAGGGGGGCTATAATTCACCCCTCCACTTT.

This clonotype was seen a few times. The chain carries TRBV19 and TRBJ1-1, with D unclear. V gave up 1 base and J gave up 2 bases, with 8 bases separating them. The CDR3 is 14 amino acids. Per the germline V gene, CDR1 is LNHDA and CDR2 is SQIVND (reference sequence). The CDR3 loop is CASSIGPGNTEAFF. The CDR3 DNA reads as TGTGCCAGTAGTATAGGCCCGGGAAACACTGAAGCTTTCTTT.